Shown below are 14 T cell receptor beta chains from a single sample sequenced in a study of regulatory and conventional T cells in RAG deficiency. TCRdb's copy holds only in-frame clones and misses some; the assay was immunoSEQ multiplex PCR. The data contain more than 30,000 clones, 85% to 90% of them seen just once; the ten biggest clones take up 5.4%. These same data were also listed under a study on regulatory T cells. This second report adds: The primer mix had 52 TRBV and 13 TRBJ primers.

The sequencing input was CD8+ T cells sorted from blood. The source is a human donor in good health.

CDR3 amino acids: CASSTSRDREAFF. The CDR3 DNA follows: TGTGCCAGCAGCACTTCCCGGGACAGGGAAGCTTTCTTT. The V call is TRBV28, the J call TRBJ1-1; 8 bases agree with TRBD1. Germline V gene data show CDR1 as MDHEN and CDR2 as SYDVKM. This CDR3 spans 13 amino acids. Trimming took 6 bases from V and 8 from J; bases not matched to a gene: 8.

The chain couples TRBV19 to TRBJ1-4; D unresolved. In germline, CDR1 is LNHDA, CDR2 SQIVND (reference sequence). The V gene lost 5 bases and the J gene lost 3 bases, with 13 bases spanning the gap. The CDR3 length is 15 residues. CDR3 region: CASSSGSESNEKLFF. The CDR3 DNA reads TGTGCCAGTAGTTCAGGATCAGAGTCTAATGAAAAACTGTTTTTT. Based on the CDR3 plus reference TRBV19 and TRBJ1-4, the full variable domain is DGGITQSPKYLFRKEGQNVTLSCEQNLNHDAMYWYRQDPGQGLRLIYYSQIVNDFQKGDIAEGYSVSREKKESFPLTVTSAQKNPTAFYLCASSSGSESNEKLFFGSGTQLSVL.

Only one count was recorded for this clone. The chain couples TRBV6-6 to TRBJ2-7; no reliable D call. This CDR3 comprises 13 residues. CDR1 and CDR2 from the germline V gene are MNHNY and SVGAGI (reference sequence). The V gene lost 6 bases and the J gene lost 2 bases, with 11 bases spanning the gap. The CDR3 region has the DNA TGTGCCAGCAGCCCCGAACCAACCTACGAGCAGTACTTC. Residues: CASSPEPTYEQYF.

The chain is built from TRBV5-1 and TRBJ2-1, with D perhaps matching TRBD2 (7 bases). The CDR3 contains 16 residues. V was clipped by 4 bases and J by 7 bases, with 21 bases between them. The germline V gene has CDR1 SGHRS and CDR2 YFSETQ. For the CDR3, the DNA is TGCGCCAGCAGCCGCGCCGACGGGGGGCCGAGGAATGAGCAGTTCTTC. Its translation is CASSRADGGPRNEQFF.

This rearrangement joins TRBV21-1 to TRBJ2-5; the table's D call of TRBD2 was not tested on the DNA. TRBV21-1 is noted as a pseudogene. The CDR3 is 17 amino acids. CDR3 DNA sequence: TGTGCCAGCAGCCGAATGGGCCGGGACTCCACAAGGGAGACCCAGTACTTC. Translation gives CASSRMGRDSTRETQYF.

The chain combines TRBV15 with TRBJ1-2; 7 bases agree with TRBD1. The CDR3 loop spans 15 amino acids. In germline, CDR1 is LNHNV, CDR2 YYDKDF (reference sequence). J was trimmed by 4 bases and V by 4 bases; bases with no gene match: 9. CDR3 sequence (DNA): TGTGCCACCAGCACAACAGAGGGGGCCTTCTATGGCTACACCTTC. As protein: CATSTTEGAFYGYTF.

The chain is built from TRBV19 and TRBJ2-1, with TRBD2 matching over 15 bases. There are 13 residues in the CDR3. CDR1 and CDR2 (germline): LNHDA, SQIVND (reference sequence). CDR3 in amino acids: CASGTSGGNEQFF. CDR3 coding DNA: TGTGCTAGCGGGACTAGCGGGGGGAATGAGCAGTTCTTC. Variable domain in full (rest from reference TRBV19 and TRBJ2-1): DGGITQSPKYLFRKEGQNVTLSCEQNLNHDAMYWYRQDPGQGLRLIYYSQIVNDFQKGDIAEGYSVSREKKESFPLTVTSAQKNPTAFYLCASGTSGGNEQFFGPGTRLTVL.

The rearrangement joins TRBV6-6 to TRBJ2-1; 9 bases fit TRBD2. V dropped 6 bases and J dropped 13; count of bases not matched to a gene: 7. This CDR3 is 12 amino acids long. CDR1 MNHNY and CDR2 SVGAGI come from the germline V gene (reference sequence). CDR3 coding DNA: TGTGCCAGCAGGCCCGGGACTAGCCCCCAGTTCTTC. It encodes CASRPGTSPQFF.

This chain uses TRBV19 with TRBJ1-5; D gene unclear. The V gene's germline CDR1 is LNHDA and CDR2 SQIVND (reference sequence). The CDR3 consists of 15 residues. The V gene lost 5 bases and the J gene lost 0 bases, with 11 bases spanning the gap. DNA of the CDR3: TGTGCCAGTAGTGTGGTTCCAGATAGCAATCAGCCCCAGCATTTT. Translated, it gives CASSVVPDSNQPQHF.

As DNA, the CDR3 is TGTGCCAGTAGTATATTAGGGACATTGAACACCGGGGAGCTGTTTTTT. It codes for CASSILGTLNTGELFF. V usage is TRBV19 and J usage is TRBJ2-2; D perhaps matches TRBD1 (6 bases). CDR3 length equals 16 residues. Germline V CDR1 and CDR2: LNHDA, SQIVND (reference sequence). With 2 bases removed from V and 1 base from J, the gap between germline ends came to 11 bases.

In its sample, this clone was seen a few times. The chain links TRBV11-3 to TRBJ2-2, with D unresolved. Looked up from germline, CDR1 is SGHNT and CDR2 is YENEEA. This CDR3 comprises 16 residues. V shed 4 bases and J shed 6 bases, with 18 bases lying between them. CDR3 region: CASSSYSVPPAGELFF. CDR3 nucleotides: TGTGCCAGCAGCTCGTACAGTGTCCCCCCGGCCGGGGAGCTGTTTTTT.

The CDR3 is CASSLQGDGYTF. CDR3 nucleotide sequence: TGTGCCAGCAGTTTACAGGGGGATGGCTACACCTTC. This sequence joins TRBV28 and TRBJ1-2; 7 positions agree with TRBD1. V was pared by 2 bases and J by 6 bases, with 0 bases of the junction left unmatched. The CDR3 totals 12 residues. Germline V lookup: CDR1 MDHEN, CDR2 SYDVKM.

A single count supports this clone. Other nucleotide sequences in the sample specify the same CDR3. This chain uses TRBV6-5 with TRBJ1-4; D is undetermined. The V end lost 0 bases, the J end lost 0 bases, and 5 bases lay between the germline ends. Germline CDR1 and CDR2: MNHEY and SVGAGI. This CDR3 has 15 residues. CDR3: CASSYSGSTNEKLFF. CDR3 bases: TGTGCCAGCAGTTACTCCGGTTCAACTAATGAAAAACTGTTTTTT.

The V call is TRBV5-4, the J call TRBJ2-7, with TRBD2 matching over 9 bases. This CDR3 is built from 16 residues. From germline, CDR1 is SGHNT and CDR2 YYREEE (reference sequence). V was pared by 0 bases and J by 1 base, with 5 bases of the junction left unmatched. The CDR3 DNA is TGTGCCAGCAGCTTGGAGGATAGCGGGGGATCCTACGAGCAGTACTTC. It specifies CASSLEDSGGSYEQYF.